Shown below are 20 T cell receptor beta chains from a single sample sequenced in a study of cytomegalovirus exposure and HLA in healthy donors. 60 Vbeta and 13 Jbeta primers were used in PCR. This table comes from immunoSEQ multiplex PCR, and its TCRdb copy is limited to in-frame clones, with some not included. In total, the table holds under 200,000 clones. The sequencing sample was made of PBMCs. The receptors were gathered from a man aged 25-45 years in good health and CMV-seronegative.

CDR3 residues: CASSFRQGPNYGYTF. The CDR3 coding sequence is TGTGCCAGCAGCTTTCGACAGGGGCCTAACTATGGCTACACCTTC. The chain employs TRBV11-2 and TRBJ1-2; 8 bases map to TRBD1. The CDR3 is 15 residues long. From germline, CDR1 is SGHAT and CDR2 FQNNGV. V dropped 3 bases and J dropped 0; count of bases not matched to a gene: 3.

This chain uses TRBV9 with TRBJ1-5; D gene uncertain. CDR3 size: 14 residues. Germline V gene data show CDR1 as SGDLS and CDR2 as YYNGEE. V shed 0 bases and J shed 7 bases, with 11 bases lying between them. CDR3 region: CASSVGASSQPQHF. The CDR3 DNA is TGTGCCAGCAGCGTAGGGGCCAGCAGCCAGCCCCAGCATTTT.

This chain connects TRBV10-3 to TRBJ2-3; D is unresolved. Germline assignment: CDR1 ENHRY and CDR2 SYGVKD. This CDR3 comprises 14 residues. Trimming left V 4 bases short and J 4 bases short, with 12 bases between. CDR3 residues: CAISAGSRPDTQYF. The CDR3 region has the DNA TGTGCCATCAGTGCAGGATCTCGGCCAGATACGCAGTATTTT.

The genes are TRBV6-5 and TRBJ2-2; TRBD2 might be the D (5 bases). With 0 bases removed from V and 7 bases from J, the gap between germline ends came to 6 bases. The CDR3 is 13 residues long. From germline, CDR1 is MNHEY and CDR2 SVGAGI. The DNA for the CDR3 is TGTGCCAGCAGTTACTCGCGGGTCGGGGAGCTGTTTTTT. Its translation is CASSYSRVGELFF.

V usage is TRBV9 and J usage is TRBJ2-2, with D hard to call. The V and J ends lost 6 bases and 1 base respectively, with 10 bases between them. CDR1 and CDR2 from the germline V gene are SGDLS and YYNGEE. The CDR3 sequence is 14 residues long. The CDR3 bases are TGTGCCAGCACCTACCGAGGGAACACCGGGGAGCTGTTTTTT. Encoded protein: CASTYRGNTGELFF.

This sequence joins TRBV2 and TRBJ1-3; 7 nucleotides line up with TRBD1. This CDR3 has 13 residues. V was pared by 4 bases and J by 7 bases, with 4 bases of the junction left unmatched. Germline assignment: CDR1 SNHLY and CDR2 FYNNEI. Written as DNA, the CDR3 is TGTGCCAGCAGTGGACAGGGTGGTAACACCATATATTTT. Residues: CASSGQGGNTIYF.

As concerns this clone: In this CDR3 the conserved last residue, phenylalanine or tryptophan, is missing, so a read error is likely. V usage is TRBV10-3 and J usage is TRBJ2-7; TRBD2 matches 7 bases. The CDR3 spans 16 residues. With V trimmed by 2 bases and J by 6 bases, 13 bases remained unmatched. Looked up from germline, CDR1 is ENHRY and CDR2 is SYGVKD. The CDR3 reads CAISEQPGPGGSEQYL. DNA of the CDR3: TGTGCCATCAGTGAGCAACCTGGGCCGGGAGGCTCCGAGCAGTACCTC.

The V call is TRBV27, the J call TRBJ2-7, with TRBD2 identical over 9 bases. Trimming removed 5 bases from V and 3 bases from J; junction bases left unmatched: 8. This CDR3 has 15 amino acids. CDR1 and CDR2 (germline): MNHEY, SMNVEV (reference sequence). CDR3 nucleotides: TGTGCCAGCAGTCTCACGACTAGCGGAGGCTACGAGCAGTACTTC. Residues: CASSLTTSGGYEQYF.

The genes are TRBV5-1 and TRBJ2-7; TRBD1 agrees at 8 bases. This CDR3 contains 15 residues. V lost 0 bases, J lost 2 bases, and 4 bases stayed unmatched. From germline, CDR1 is SGHRS and CDR2 YFSETQ. The DNA of the CDR3 is TGCGCCAGCAGCTTGGCCACAGGGGGGACCTACGAGCAGTACTTC. The encoded protein is CASSLATGGTYEQYF.

The chain employs TRBV29-1 and TRBJ1-1, with TRBD1 identical over 8 bases. The CDR3 has 14 amino acids. From germline, CDR1 is SQVTM and CDR2 ANQGSEA. Unmatched junction bases numbered 5, after V lost 5 bases and J lost 0 bases. The CDR3 coding sequence is TGCAGCGTTCAACAGACAGGGGTGAACACTGAAGCTTTCTTT. Translated, it gives CSVQQTGVNTEAFF.

This chain links TRBV28 with TRBJ2-7, with 8 nucleotides matching TRBD2. The CDR3 sequence is 15 residues long. Germline values: CDR1 MDHEN, CDR2 SYDVKM. The V and J ends lost 0 bases and 5 bases, in that order; junction bases with no gene match: 6. The CDR3 DNA follows: TGTGCCAGCAGTTTATGGGTAGCGGGAAACGACGAGCAGTACTTC. Translated: CASSLWVAGNDEQYF.

V and J are TRBV6-5 and TRBJ2-3, with a possible D match to TRBD2 (5 bases). Trimming cost V 9 bases and J 1 base, with 14 bases left between them. This CDR3 contains 14 residues. The V gene's germline CDR1 is MNHEY and CDR2 SVGAGI. The CDR3 DNA follows: TGTGCCAGTTACCCCTTCGGGGGCACAGATACGCAGTATTTT. Protein product: CASYPFGGTDTQYF.

The CDR3 loop reads CAWSAASGTQYF. DNA of the CDR3: TGTGCCTGGAGTGCGGCCTCGGGTACGCAGTATTTT. The J gene is TRBJ2-3, the V gene TRBV30; the D is unclear. The V gene's germline CDR1 is GTSNPN and CDR2 SVGIG (reference sequence). Trimming stripped 1 base from V and 8 bases from J, with 10 bases between. This CDR3 is 12 amino acids long.

By frequency, this clone is medium-sized. CDR3 sequence (DNA): TGTGCCAGTAGGACAGGGGGCGGACAGCCCCAGCATTTT. This codes for CASRTGGGQPQHF. The V call is TRBV19, the J call TRBJ1-5, with 10 bases that match TRBD1. V lost 6 bases to trimming and J lost 7 bases; unmatched junction nucleotides: 3. This CDR3 is built from 13 residues. Germline-derived CDR1 and CDR2 are LNHDA and SQIVND (reference sequence).

V is TRBV9 and J is TRBJ2-3; the match to TRBD1 covers 9 bases. This CDR3 has 17 amino acids. The germline gives CDR1 SGDLS, CDR2 YYNGEE. Trimming removed 3 bases from V and 0 bases from J; junction bases left unmatched: 8. The CDR3 nucleotides are TGTGCCAGCAGCGCCCGAGCCGGGACAGGGAGCACAGATACGCAGTATTTT. It specifies CASSARAGTGSTDTQYF. Variable domain in full (rest from reference TRBV9 and TRBJ2-3): DSGVTQTPKHLITATGQRVTLRCSPRSGDLSVYWYQQSLDQGLQFLIQYYNGEERAKGNILERFSAQQFPDLHSELNLSSLELGDSALYFCASSARAGTGSTDTQYFGPGTRLTVL.

This sequence joins TRBV19 and TRBJ1-1, with D perhaps TRBD1 (6 bases). The V end was cut by 6 bases, the J end by 7 bases, with 12 bases between. The CDR3 spans 12 residues. Germline-derived CDR1 and CDR2 are LNHDA and SQIVND (reference sequence). The CDR3 nucleotides read TGTGCCAGTAGCCCCCAGGGGAATGAAGCTTTCTTT. Its protein is CASSPQGNEAFF.

The V gene is TRBV25-1, the J gene TRBJ1-2; unclear D gene. This CDR3 has 15 residues. Trimming took 0 bases from V and 2 from J, leaving 10 bases between them. From germline, CDR1 is MGHDK and CDR2 SYGVNS. CDR3 nucleotide sequence: TGTGCCAGCAGTGAATACGGGTCATTAAACTATGGCTACACCTTC. It is translated as CASSEYGSLNYGYTF.

The rearrangement uses TRBV2 and TRBJ2-7, with a tentative D call TRBD2 (6 bases). Per the germline V gene, CDR1 is SNHLY and CDR2 is FYNNEI. Trimming stripped 7 bases from V and 5 bases from J, with 15 bases between. The CDR3 contains 13 residues. The CDR3 sequence is CASNELALHEQYF. The CDR3 DNA sequence: TGTGCCAGCAACGAACTAGCCCTCCACGAGCAGTACTTC.

The chain couples TRBV19 to TRBJ1-2; D is unresolved. Germline CDR1 LNHDA, CDR2 SQIVND (reference sequence). The CDR3 loop spans 12 amino acids. V lost 7 bases and J 4 bases, leaving 10 bases between the germline ends. CDR3: CASTGLGYGYTF. Written as DNA, the CDR3 is TGTGCCAGTACGGGGTTAGGCTATGGCTACACCTTC.

J is TRBJ1-1 and V is TRBV19; 9 positions match TRBD1. This CDR3 spans 14 amino acids. V dropped 3 bases and J dropped 3; count of bases not matched to a gene: 2. Germline V gene lookup returns CDR1 LNHDA and CDR2 SQIVND (reference sequence). This CDR3 reads CASSMGTGHTEAFF. DNA of the CDR3: TGTGCCAGTAGTATGGGGACAGGGCACACTGAAGCTTTCTTT.